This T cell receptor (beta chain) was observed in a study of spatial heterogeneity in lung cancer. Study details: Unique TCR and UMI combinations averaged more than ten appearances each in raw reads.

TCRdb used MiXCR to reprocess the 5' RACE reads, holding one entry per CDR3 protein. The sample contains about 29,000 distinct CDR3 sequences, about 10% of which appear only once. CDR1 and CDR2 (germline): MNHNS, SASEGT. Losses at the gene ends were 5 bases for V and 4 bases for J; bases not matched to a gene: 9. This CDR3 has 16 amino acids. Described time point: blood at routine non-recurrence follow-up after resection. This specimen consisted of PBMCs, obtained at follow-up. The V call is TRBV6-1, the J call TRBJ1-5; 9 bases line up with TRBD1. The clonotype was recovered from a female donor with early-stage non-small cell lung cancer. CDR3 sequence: CASSTQDRGGNQPQHF. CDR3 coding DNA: TGTGCCAGCAGTACCCAGGACAGGGGAGGGAATCAGCCCCAGCATTTT.